These 18 T cell receptor beta chains share one sample of origin, sequenced in a study of glioma-infiltrating T cells after dendritic cell vaccination. Assay: immunoSEQ multiplex PCR; the TCRdb copy retains only in-frame clones and omits some. The sample yields roughly 47,000 clones, 85% seen once. Sequences were derived from blood, sampled before dendritic cell vaccination. The receptors derive from a human donor with glioblastoma.

The chain couples TRBV6-6 to TRBJ1-3; D is unresolved. The CDR3 is made up of 13 amino acids. V dropped 6 bases and J dropped 5 bases, with 11 bases sitting between them. Looked up from germline, CDR1 is MNHNY and CDR2 is SVGAGI (reference sequence). The CDR3 loop is CASREPGRNTIYF. Here the CDR3 DNA reads TGTGCCAGCAGAGAGCCAGGTCGAAACACCATATATTTT.

This clone was detected once. The rearrangement links TRBV25-1 to TRBJ1-2; D is perhaps TRBD1 (5 bases). The germline V gene encodes CDR1 MGHDK and CDR2 SYGVNS. Trimming pared 5 bases from V and 0 bases from J, leaving 16 bases between. The CDR3 loop spans 16 amino acids. The chain's CDR3 is CASSPVGGLANYGYTF. The CDR3 DNA reads TGTGCCAGCAGTCCCGTGGGGGGGTTAGCTAACTATGGCTACACCTTC.

The chain links TRBV5-1 to TRBJ2-7; D perhaps matches TRBD2 (6 bases). V shed 0 bases and J shed 7 bases, with 29 bases lying between them. Germline loops: CDR1 SGHRS, CDR2 YFSETQ. This CDR3 region has 19 residues. DNA of the CDR3: TGCGCCAGCAGCTTGGGTCTCGCCACGGCTCGGCTAGCGATGAGGGAGCAGTACTTC. Translation: CASSLGLATARLAMREQYF. The entire variable domain, with the rest obtained from reference TRBV5-1 and TRBJ2-7, is as follows: KAGVTQTPRYLIKTRGQQVTLSCSPISGHRSVSWYQQTPGQGLQFLFEYFSETQRNKGNFPGRFSGRQFSNSRSEMNVSTLELGDSALYLCASSLGLATARLAMREQYFGPGTRLTVT.

The J gene is TRBJ1-1, the V gene TRBV10-3, with no clear D. Germline CDR1 ENHRY, CDR2 SYGVKD. V lost 10 bases to trimming and J lost 1 base, with 13 bases between them. The CDR3 extends over 13 amino acids. The CDR3 DNA reads as TGTGCCACCGCGAACGGCGGGAACACTGAAGCTTTCTTT. Its protein product is CATANGGNTEAFF.

V gene TRBV6-5 combines with J gene TRBJ1-5; D gene unclear. Trimming pared 4 bases from V and 11 bases from J, leaving 15 bases between. Germline values: CDR1 MNHEY, CDR2 SVGAGI. The CDR3 extends over 13 amino acids. The CDR3 sequence: CASSSRAGWAQHF. The CDR3 DNA sequence: TGTGCCAGCAGTTCTCGTGCAGGCTGGGCCCAGCATTTT.

The gene calls are TRBV13 and TRBJ2-7; TRBD2 matches at 7 bases. This CDR3 is built from 16 residues. The ends lost 2 bases at V and 2 bases at J; junction bases unmatched: 9. CDR1 PRHDT and CDR2 FYEKMQ come from the germline V gene (reference sequence). CDR3 sequence: CASSLRRSGTAYEQYF. The CDR3, as DNA: TGTGCCAGCAGCTTACGGAGGAGCGGGACTGCCTACGAGCAGTACTTC. Full variable domain (missing parts from reference TRBV13 and TRBJ2-7): AAGVIQSPRHLIKEKRETATLKCYPIPRHDTVYWYQQGPGQDPQFLISFYEKMQSDKGSIPDRFSAQQFSDYHSELNMSSLELGDSALYFCASSLRRSGTAYEQYFGPGTRLTVT.

The chain joins TRBV7-2 to TRBJ1-5, with D perhaps TRBD1 (6 bases). The CDR3 runs 15 residues. V dropped 6 bases and J dropped 7 bases, with 19 bases sitting between them. The V gene's germline CDR1 is SGHTA and CDR2 FQGNSA. CDR3 residues: CASSLSRDMNQPQHF. The DNA of the CDR3 is TGTGCCAGCAGTCTTAGTCGGGACATGAACCAGCCCCAGCATTTT. Full variable domain (missing parts from reference TRBV7-2 and TRBJ1-5): GAGVSQSPSNKVTEKGKDVELRCDPISGHTALYWYRQSLGQGLEFLIYFQGNSAPDKSGLPSDRFSAERTGGSVSTLTIQRTQQEDSAVYLCASSLSRDMNQPQHFGDGTRLSIL.

This chain connects TRBV6-1 to TRBJ2-6; 8 bases align to TRBD2. The V gene end was trimmed by 4 bases and the J gene end by 2 bases; junction bases not matched to a gene: 16. The CDR3 spans 20 residues. Germline V gene sequence: CDR1 MNHNS, CDR2 SASEGT. CDR3 residues: CASSAKGGGPLIAGANVLTF. In DNA, the CDR3 is TGTGCCAGCAGTGCCAAGGGCGGGGGGCCTCTAATAGCTGGGGCCAACGTCCTGACTTTC.

This chain links TRBV19 with TRBJ1-5; 10 positions match TRBD1. Germline V gene lookup returns CDR1 LNHDA and CDR2 SQIVND (reference sequence). This CDR3 spans 18 amino acids. V dropped 3 bases and J dropped 3; count of bases not matched to a gene: 11. CDR3 DNA: TGTGCCAGTAGTATTAGGGTCAGGACAGGGGGTACCAATCAGCCCCAGCATTTT. Its protein product is CASSIRVRTGGTNQPQHF.

CDR3 region: CASSHGNEQFF. The CDR3 bases are TGCGCCAGCAGCCACGGCAATGAGCAGTTCTTC. This chain links TRBV5-1 with TRBJ2-1; no clear D. In germline, CDR1 is SGHRS, CDR2 YFSETQ. V lost 4 bases to trimming and J lost 6 bases, with 5 bases between them. CDR3 length equals 11 residues.

The chain links TRBV7-2 to TRBJ1-4; D is possibly TRBD1 (5 bases). The CDR3 totals 14 residues. V gave up 3 bases and J gave up 4 bases, with 9 bases separating them. Germline loops: CDR1 SGHTA, CDR2 FQGNSA. DNA of the CDR3: TGTGCCAGCAGCTTGTGGCAGGGTAATGAAAAACTGTTTTTT. This codes for CASSLWQGNEKLFF. Filled out from reference TRBV7-2 and TRBJ1-4, the complete variable domain reads GAGVSQSPSNKVTEKGKDVELRCDPISGHTALYWYRQSLGQGLEFLIYFQGNSAPDKSGLPSDRFSAERTGGSVSTLTIQRTQQEDSAVYLCASSLWQGNEKLFFGSGTQLSVL.

The chain joins TRBV4-2 to TRBJ2-1; 15 nucleotides line up with TRBD2. V was clipped by 1 base and J by 8 bases; unmatched bases: 9. The germline CDR1 and CDR2 sequences are LGHNA and YNFKEQ. This CDR3 spans 18 amino acids. For the CDR3, the DNA is TGTGCCAGCAGCCAAGGTCGAGGGACTAGCGGGGGGCTCGATGAGCAGTTCTTC. Translating gives CASSQGRGTSGGLDEQFF.

This clone was observed a few times. V and J are TRBV6-1 and TRBJ1-6; the match to TRBD1 covers 9 bases. Germline CDR1 MNHNS, CDR2 SASEGT. With V trimmed by 6 bases and J by 9 bases, 6 bases remained unmatched. CDR3 size: 14 residues. CDR3 in DNA: TGTGCCAGCAGATACAGGGGGCAGGGTTCACCCCTCCACTTT. Translating gives CASRYRGQGSPLHF.

This chain joins TRBV2 and TRBJ1-1; TRBD1 is a possible D gene (5 bases). The CDR3 runs to 17 residues. Trimming stripped 2 bases from V and 4 bases from J, with 20 bases between. Germline lookup yields CDR1 SNHLY and CDR2 FYNNEI. CDR3 amino acids: CASSEFVGLTAATEAFF. For the CDR3, the DNA is TGTGCCAGCAGTGAATTTGTGGGGCTGACCGCGGCCACTGAAGCTTTCTTT.

The rearrangement joins TRBV11-3 to TRBJ2-7, with a possible D match to TRBD1 (7 bases). Deletions cut 0 bases from V and 7 bases from J, with 19 bases between. The germline gives CDR1 SGHNT, CDR2 YENEEA. The CDR3 is 16 residues long. The CDR3 loop reads CASSLDGDSNGGEQYF. CDR3 DNA sequence: TGTGCCAGCAGCTTAGATGGGGACAGCAATGGAGGGGAGCAGTACTTC.

This CDR3 reads CASSLSGLRDNEQFF. The CDR3 DNA reads TGTGCCAGCAGCTTAAGCGGGTTAAGGGACAATGAGCAGTTCTTC. The chain employs TRBV7-8 and TRBJ2-1, with D maybe TRBD2 (6 bases). The V gene lost 2 bases and the J gene lost 5 bases, with 13 bases spanning the gap. This CDR3 region has 15 residues. Per the germline V gene, CDR1 is SGHVS and CDR2 is FQNEAQ.

The chain joins TRBV4-1 to TRBJ2-7; TRBD1 matches 9 bases. The length of the CDR3 is 15 residues. The V gene end was trimmed by 1 base and the J gene end by 1 base; junction bases not matched to a gene: 2. Germline CDR1 and CDR2: MGHRA and YSYEKL. The CDR3 DNA follows: TGCGCCAGCAGCCAAGGACAGGGGGATTCCTACGAGCAGTACTTC. It encodes CASSQGQGDSYEQYF.

The chain joins TRBV6-1 to TRBJ1-3, with 9 positions matching TRBD1. Per germline, CDR1 MNHNS and CDR2 SASEGT. V lost 4 bases to trimming and J lost 4 bases; unmatched junction nucleotides: 11. This CDR3 is 17 amino acids long. CDR3 sequence (DNA): TGTGCCAGCAGTGCCGATCCTAGGGACAGGGTCGGAAACACCATATATTTT. It specifies CASSADPRDRVGNTIYF.